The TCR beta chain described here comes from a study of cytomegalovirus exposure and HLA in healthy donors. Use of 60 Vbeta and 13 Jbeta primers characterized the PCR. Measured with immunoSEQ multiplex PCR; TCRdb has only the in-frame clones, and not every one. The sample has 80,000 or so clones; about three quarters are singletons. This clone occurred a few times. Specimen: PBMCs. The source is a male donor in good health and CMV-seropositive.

The CDR3 here is CASSGQGNLLGQFF. The CDR3 nucleotides read TGTGCCAGCTCAGGACAGGGGAACCTCTTGGGGCAGTTCTTC. This rearrangement joins TRBV18 to TRBJ2-1; TRBD1 matches 9 bases. V was clipped by 5 bases and J by 12 bases; unmatched bases: 11. CDR1 and CDR2 (germline): KGHSH, LQKENI. The CDR3 is 14 residues long.